This T cell receptor (beta chain) was documented in a study of blood T cell repertoires in COVID-19. Profiled with immunoSEQ multiplex PCR; TCRdb holds only in-frame clones, not every one. The sample yields under 350,000 clones, roughly nine tenths seen once. The V gene lost 6 bases and the J gene lost 4 bases, with 11 bases spanning the gap. This CDR3 has 13 amino acids. CDR1 SEHNR and CDR2 FQNEAQ come from the germline V gene (reference sequence). This chain connects TRBV7-9 to TRBJ2-3; possibly TRBD2 for D (5 bases). This receptor was obtained from a woman aged 18-29 years who had recovered from COVID-19. The sequencing sample was made of PBMCs or T cells enriched from blood (not recorded which). The CDR3 loop reads CASRPAEADTQYF. For the CDR3, the DNA is TGTGCCAGCAGACCCGCGGAGGCAGATACGCAGTATTTT.